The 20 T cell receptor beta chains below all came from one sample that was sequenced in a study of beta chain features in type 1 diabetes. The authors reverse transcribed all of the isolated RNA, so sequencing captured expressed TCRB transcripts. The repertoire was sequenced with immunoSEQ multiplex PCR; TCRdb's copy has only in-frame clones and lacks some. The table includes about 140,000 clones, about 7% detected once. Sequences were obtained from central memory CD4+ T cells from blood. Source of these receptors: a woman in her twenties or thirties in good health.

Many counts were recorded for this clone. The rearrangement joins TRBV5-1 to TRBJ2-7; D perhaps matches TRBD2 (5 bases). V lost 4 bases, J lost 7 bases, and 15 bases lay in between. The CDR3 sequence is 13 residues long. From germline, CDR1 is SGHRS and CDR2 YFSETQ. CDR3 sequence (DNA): TGCGCCAGCAGCCCGGACGGGGAAGGGGAGCAGTACTTC. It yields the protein CASSPDGEGEQYF.

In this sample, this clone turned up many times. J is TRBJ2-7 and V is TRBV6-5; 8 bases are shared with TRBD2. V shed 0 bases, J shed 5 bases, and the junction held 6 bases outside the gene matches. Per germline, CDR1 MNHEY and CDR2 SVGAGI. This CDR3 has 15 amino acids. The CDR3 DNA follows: TGTGCCAGCAGTTACTCGGTCGGGAGGGCTAACGAGCAGTACTTC. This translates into CASSYSVGRANEQYF.

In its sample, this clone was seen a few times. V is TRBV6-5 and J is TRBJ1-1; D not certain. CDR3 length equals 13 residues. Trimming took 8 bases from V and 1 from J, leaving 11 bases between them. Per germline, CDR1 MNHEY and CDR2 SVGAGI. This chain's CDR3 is CASAKTGNTEAFF. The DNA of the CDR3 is TGTGCCAGCGCTAAGACGGGGAACACTGAAGCTTTCTTT.

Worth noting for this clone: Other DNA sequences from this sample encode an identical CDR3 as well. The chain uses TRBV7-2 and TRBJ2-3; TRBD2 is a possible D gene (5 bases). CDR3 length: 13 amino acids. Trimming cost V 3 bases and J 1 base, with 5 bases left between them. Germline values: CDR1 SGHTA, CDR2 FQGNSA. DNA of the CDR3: TGTGCCAGCAGCTTTAGCGGCACAGATACGCAGTATTTT. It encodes CASSFSGTDTQYF.

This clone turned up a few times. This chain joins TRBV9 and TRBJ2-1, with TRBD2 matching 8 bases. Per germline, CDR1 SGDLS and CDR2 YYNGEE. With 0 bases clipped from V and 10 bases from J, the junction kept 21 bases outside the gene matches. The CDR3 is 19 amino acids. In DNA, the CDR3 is TGTGCCAGCAGCGTAGGCGGGGGGCGCCGGGCTAGCGATAGTAAGGAGCAGTTCTTC. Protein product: CASSVGGGRRASDSKEQFF.

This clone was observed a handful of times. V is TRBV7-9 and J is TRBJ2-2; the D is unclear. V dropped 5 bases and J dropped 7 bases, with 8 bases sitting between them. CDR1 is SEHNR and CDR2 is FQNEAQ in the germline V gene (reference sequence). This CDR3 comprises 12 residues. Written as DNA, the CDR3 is TGTGCCAGCAGCCAACTCCTCGGGGAGCTGTTTTTT. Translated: CASSQLLGELFF.

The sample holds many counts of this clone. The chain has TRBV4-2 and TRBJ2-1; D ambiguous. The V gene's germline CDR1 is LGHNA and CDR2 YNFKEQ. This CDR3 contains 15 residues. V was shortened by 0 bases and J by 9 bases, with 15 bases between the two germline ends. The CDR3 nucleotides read TGTGCCAGCAGCCAAGATACGAGCTTACGGAGTGAGCAGTTCTTC. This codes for CASSQDTSLRSEQFF.

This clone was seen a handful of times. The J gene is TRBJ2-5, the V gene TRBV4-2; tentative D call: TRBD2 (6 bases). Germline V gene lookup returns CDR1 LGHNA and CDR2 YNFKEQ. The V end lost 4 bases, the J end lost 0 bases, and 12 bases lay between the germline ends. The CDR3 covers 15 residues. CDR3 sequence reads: CASSRDRTNQETQYF. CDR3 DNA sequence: TGTGCCAGCAGCCGCGATAGGACTAACCAAGAGACCCAGTACTTC.

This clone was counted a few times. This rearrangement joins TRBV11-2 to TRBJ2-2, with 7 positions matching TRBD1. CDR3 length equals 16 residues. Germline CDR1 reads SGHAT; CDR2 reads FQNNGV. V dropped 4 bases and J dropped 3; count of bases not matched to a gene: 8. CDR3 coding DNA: TGTGCCAGCAGCTATACAGGGGCGCTGGACACCGGGGAGCTGTTTTTT. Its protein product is CASSYTGALDTGELFF.

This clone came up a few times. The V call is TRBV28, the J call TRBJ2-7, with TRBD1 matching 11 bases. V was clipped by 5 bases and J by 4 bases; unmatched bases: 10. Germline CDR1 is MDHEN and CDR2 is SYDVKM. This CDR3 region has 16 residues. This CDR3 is CASSPSGTGGSYEQYF. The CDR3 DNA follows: TGTGCCAGCAGTCCCTCAGGGACAGGGGGTAGTTACGAGCAGTACTTC. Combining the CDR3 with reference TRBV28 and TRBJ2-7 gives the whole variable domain DVKVTQSSRYLVKRTGEKVFLECVQDMDHENMFWYRQDPGLGLRLIYFSYDVKMKEKGDIPEGYSVSREKKERFSLILESASTNQTSMYLCASSPSGTGGSYEQYFGPGTRLTVT.

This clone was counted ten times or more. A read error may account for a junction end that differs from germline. This chain's CDR3 is CASREYFEAFF. The DNA for the CDR3 is TGTGCCAGCAGAGAATACTTCGAAGCTTTCTTT. The chain has TRBV25-1 and TRBJ1-1, with D unclear. The CDR3 runs to 11 residues. Germline CDR1 is MGHDK and CDR2 is SYGVNS.

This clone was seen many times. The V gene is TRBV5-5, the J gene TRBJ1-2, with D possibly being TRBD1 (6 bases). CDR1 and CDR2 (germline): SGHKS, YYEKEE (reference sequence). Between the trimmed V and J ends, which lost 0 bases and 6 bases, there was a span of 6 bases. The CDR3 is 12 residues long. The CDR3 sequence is CASSLDRDGYTF. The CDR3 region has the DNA TGTGCCAGCAGCTTGGACAGGGATGGCTACACCTTC.

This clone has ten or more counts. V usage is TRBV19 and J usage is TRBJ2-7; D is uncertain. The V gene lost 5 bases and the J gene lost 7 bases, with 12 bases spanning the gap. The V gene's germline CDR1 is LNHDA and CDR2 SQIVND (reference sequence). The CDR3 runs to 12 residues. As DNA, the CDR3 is TGTGCCAGTAGTCGAGACGCCAGGGAGCAGTACTTC. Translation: CASSRDAREQYF.

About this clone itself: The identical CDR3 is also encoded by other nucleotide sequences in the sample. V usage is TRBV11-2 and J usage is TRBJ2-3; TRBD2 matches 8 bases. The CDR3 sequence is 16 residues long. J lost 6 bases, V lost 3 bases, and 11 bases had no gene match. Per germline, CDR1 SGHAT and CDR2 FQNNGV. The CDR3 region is CASSLLSGGPGDTQYF. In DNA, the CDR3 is TGTGCCAGCAGCTTGTTGTCGGGAGGGCCCGGGGATACGCAGTATTTT.

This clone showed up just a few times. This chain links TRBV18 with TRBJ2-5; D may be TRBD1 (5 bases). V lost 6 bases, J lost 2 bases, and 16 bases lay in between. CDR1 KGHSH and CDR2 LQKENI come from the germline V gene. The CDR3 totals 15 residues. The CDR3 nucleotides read TGTGCCAGCTCGCCAGGACATCTTGAGCAAGAGACCCAGTACTTC. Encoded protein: CASSPGHLEQETQYF.

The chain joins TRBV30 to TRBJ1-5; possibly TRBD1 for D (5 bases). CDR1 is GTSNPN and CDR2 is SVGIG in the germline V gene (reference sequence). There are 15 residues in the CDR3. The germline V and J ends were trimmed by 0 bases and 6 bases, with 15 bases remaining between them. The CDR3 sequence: CAWSVKGMGSQPQHF. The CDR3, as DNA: TGTGCCTGGAGTGTCAAGGGGATGGGCAGTCAGCCCCAGCATTTT.

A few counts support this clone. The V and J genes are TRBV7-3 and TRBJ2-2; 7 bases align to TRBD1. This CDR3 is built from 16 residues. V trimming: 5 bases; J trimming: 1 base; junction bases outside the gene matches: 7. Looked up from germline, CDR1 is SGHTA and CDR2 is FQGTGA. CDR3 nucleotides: TGTGCCAGCAGCAATCTGGCAGGGGGGAACACCGGGGAGCTGTTTTTT. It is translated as CASSNLAGGNTGELFF.

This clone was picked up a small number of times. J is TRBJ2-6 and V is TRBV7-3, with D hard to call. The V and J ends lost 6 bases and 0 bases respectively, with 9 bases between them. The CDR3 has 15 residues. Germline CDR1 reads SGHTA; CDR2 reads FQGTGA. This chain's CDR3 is CASSSQLSGANVLTF. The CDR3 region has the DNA TGTGCCAGCAGTTCACAGCTCTCTGGGGCCAACGTCCTGACTTTC.

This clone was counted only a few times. Here the CDR3 reads CASSKARVAYNEQFF. The CDR3, as DNA: TGTGCCAGTAGTAAAGCGCGGGTCGCCTACAATGAGCAGTTCTTC. The genes are TRBV19 and TRBJ2-1; weak D call: TRBD2 (5 bases). V was cut by 4 bases and J by 2 bases, with 12 bases left in between. Germline loops: CDR1 LNHDA, CDR2 SQIVND (reference sequence). The CDR3 is 15 residues long.

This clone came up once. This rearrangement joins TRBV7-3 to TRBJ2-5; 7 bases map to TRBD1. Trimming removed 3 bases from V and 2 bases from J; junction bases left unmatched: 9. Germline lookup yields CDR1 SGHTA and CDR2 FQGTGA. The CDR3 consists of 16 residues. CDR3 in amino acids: CASSLSTGAGQETQYF. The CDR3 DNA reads TGTGCCAGCAGCTTGTCTACAGGGGCTGGGCAAGAGACCCAGTACTTC.